Presented here are 6 T cell receptor beta chains from one specimen sequenced in a study of identifying expanded T cells in peripheral blood. The table came from immunoSEQ multiplex PCR; TCRdb's copy has only in-frame clones and leaves some out. This table holds about 52,000 clones, about 80% found once. The specimen was blood. These TCRs come from a person aged 18 to 70 in good health.

The V call is TRBV29-1, the J call TRBJ2-5, with D hard to call. Deletions cut 5 bases from V and 4 bases from J, with 17 bases between. Germline V CDR1 and CDR2: SQVTM, ANQGSEA. CDR3 length: 14 residues. The CDR3 nucleotides are TGCAGCGTTTGGGTTGCGGTCTCCGGAGAGACCCAGTACTTC. This encodes CSVWVAVSGETQYF.

This clone was observed a few times. Other nucleotide sequences from this sample produce the same CDR3. The chain recombines TRBV18 with TRBJ2-5, with TRBD2 matching over 7 bases. Germline assignment: CDR1 KGHSH and CDR2 LQKENI. The V segment lost 6 bases and the J segment 2 bases; nucleotides outside the gene matches: 3. The CDR3 covers 13 residues. This CDR3 is CASSQGLQETQYF. The DNA for the CDR3 is TGTGCCAGCTCGCAGGGACTACAAGAGACCCAGTACTTC.

The genes are TRBV4-3 and TRBJ2-1; a weak D match, TRBD2 (6 bases). Germline CDR1 and CDR2: LGHNA and YSLEER. Trimming removed 5 bases at V and 7 bases at J, with 12 bases between. CDR3 size: 13 residues. The CDR3 region has the DNA TGCGCCAGCAGCTCCCGGGGGAGAAATGAGCAGTTCTTC. This codes for CASSSRGRNEQFF.

The chain is built from TRBV14 and TRBJ1-1; unclear D gene. In germline, CDR1 is SGHDN, CDR2 FVKESK. The CDR3 consists of 13 residues. The ends were cut back, 5 bases at V and 1 base at J, with 8 bases in the middle. CDR3 nucleotide sequence: TGTGCCAGCAGCTCCAGCAGGAACACTGAAGCTTTCTTT. It yields the protein CASSSSRNTEAFF.

In this sample, this clone turned up once. CDR3 in amino acids: CSVGQMNTEAFF. CDR3 DNA: TGCAGCGTAGGACAGATGAACACTGAAGCTTTCTTT. This sequence joins TRBV29-1 and TRBJ1-1, with D possibly TRBD1 on 6 matching bases. The CDR3 consists of 12 residues. V was shortened by 6 bases and J by 0 bases, with 8 bases between the two germline ends. Germline loops: CDR1 SQVTM, CDR2 ANQGSEA.

The chain couples TRBV2 to TRBJ1-4; D is perhaps TRBD1 (6 bases). Germline CDR1 is SNHLY and CDR2 is FYNNEI. The CDR3 is 14 residues long. V was shortened by 4 bases and J by 5 bases, with 11 bases between the two germline ends. The CDR3, as DNA: TGTGCCAGCAGTGTGACAGGTGAAAATGAAAAACTGTTTTTT. This codes for CASSVTGENEKLFF.